This TCR beta chain stems from a study of early stage breast cancer tumors. Study-level results: Comparing each tissue with blood distinguished tumor from normal in 14 of 16 patients.

For this clone: Its antigen is currently unknown.

The CDR3 has 13 amino acids. Germline V gene data show CDR1 as LNHDA and CDR2 as SQIVND (reference sequence). V lost 4 bases, J lost 0 bases, and 6 bases lay in between. Sequencing used immunoSEQ multiplex PCR; TCRdb keeps in-frame clones, though not all of them. Here the sample spans over 5,000 clones, 55% to 75% being singletons. The chain joins TRBV19 to TRBJ1-1; D is uncertain. The TCR sequence derives from a person aged 55-75 years with breast cancer. The sequencing input was breast tumor tissue. CDR3 in DNA: TGTGCCAGTAGTAGCATCATGAACACTGAAGCTTTCTTT. The encoded protein is CASSSIMNTEAFF.